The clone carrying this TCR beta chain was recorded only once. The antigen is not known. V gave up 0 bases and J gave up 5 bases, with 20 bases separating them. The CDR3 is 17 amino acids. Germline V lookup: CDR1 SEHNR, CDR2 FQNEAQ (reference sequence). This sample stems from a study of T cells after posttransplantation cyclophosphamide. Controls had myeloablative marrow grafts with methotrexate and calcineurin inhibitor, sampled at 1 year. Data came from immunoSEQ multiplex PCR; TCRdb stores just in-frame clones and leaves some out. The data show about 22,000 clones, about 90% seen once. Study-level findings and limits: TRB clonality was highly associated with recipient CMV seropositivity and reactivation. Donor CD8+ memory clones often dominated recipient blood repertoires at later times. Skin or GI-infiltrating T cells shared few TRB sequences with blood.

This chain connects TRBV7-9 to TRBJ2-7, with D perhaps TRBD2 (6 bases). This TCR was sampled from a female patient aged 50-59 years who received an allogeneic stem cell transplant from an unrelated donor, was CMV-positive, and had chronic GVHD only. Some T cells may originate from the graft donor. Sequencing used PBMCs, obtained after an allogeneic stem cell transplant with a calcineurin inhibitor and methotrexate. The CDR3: CASSLASGVRIEDEQYF. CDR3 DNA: TGTGCCAGCAGCTTAGCTAGCGGTGTACGAATTGAGGACGAGCAGTACTTC.